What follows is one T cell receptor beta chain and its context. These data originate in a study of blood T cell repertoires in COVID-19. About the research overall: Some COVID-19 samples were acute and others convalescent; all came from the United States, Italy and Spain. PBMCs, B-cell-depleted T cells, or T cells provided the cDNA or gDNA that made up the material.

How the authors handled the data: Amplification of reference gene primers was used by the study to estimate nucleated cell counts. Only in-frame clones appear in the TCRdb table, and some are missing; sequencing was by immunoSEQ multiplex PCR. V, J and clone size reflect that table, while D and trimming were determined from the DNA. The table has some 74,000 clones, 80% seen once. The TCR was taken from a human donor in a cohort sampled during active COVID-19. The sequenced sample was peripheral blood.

The CDR3 reads CAWSPPLGQLSSPLHF. CDR3 DNA sequence: TGTGCCTGGAGTCCCCCGTTGGGACAGTTGAGCTCACCCCTCCACTTT. The V and J genes are TRBV30 and TRBJ1-6; 7 nucleotides match TRBD1. CDR3 length: 16 residues. CDR1 and CDR2 from the germline V gene are GTSNPN and SVGIG (reference sequence). J was trimmed by 10 bases and V by 2 bases; bases with no gene match: 14. Variable domain in full (rest from reference TRBV30 and TRBJ1-6): SQTIHQWPATLVQPVGSPLSLECTVEGTSNPNLYWYRQAAGRGLQLLFYSVGIGQISSEVPQNLSASRPQDRQFILSSKKLLLSDSGFYLCAWSPPLGQLSSPLHFGNGTRLTVT.